The subject of this entry is one T cell receptor beta chain. The data are from a study of T cell changes during pregnancy in multiple sclerosis. This CDR3 spans 12 amino acids. Deletions cut 4 bases from V and 2 bases from J, with 7 bases between. Germline V CDR1 and CDR2: SGHNT, YYREEE (reference sequence). Method: immunoSEQ multiplex PCR; TCRdb's copy keeps in-frame clones and lacks some. The data contain about 59,000 clones, more than 85% of them seen just once; the ten biggest clones take up 2.8%. The chain recombines TRBV5-4 with TRBJ2-7; TRBD1 might be the D (6 bases). This sample comprised peripheral blood, obtained in the third trimester of pregnancy. This receptor was identified in a female donor in good health, enrolled as a control in a pregnancy study. Here the CDR3 reads CASSRDTYEQYF. The CDR3, as DNA: TGTGCCAGCAGCAGGGACACCTACGAGCAGTACTTC.